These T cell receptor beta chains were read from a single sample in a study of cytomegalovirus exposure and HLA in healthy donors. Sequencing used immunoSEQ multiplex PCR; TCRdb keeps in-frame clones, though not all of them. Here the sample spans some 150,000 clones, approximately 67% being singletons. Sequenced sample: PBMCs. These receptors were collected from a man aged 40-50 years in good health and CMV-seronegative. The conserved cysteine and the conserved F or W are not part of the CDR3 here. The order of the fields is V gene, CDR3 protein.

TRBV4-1,ASSQGTGTYTEAF
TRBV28,ASSSPYEQY
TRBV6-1,ASSESRDRGLGGNTIY
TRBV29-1,SVAEGLLGNQPQH
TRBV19,ASSADRVAEQY
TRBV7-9,SSSYRGAGLNTEAF
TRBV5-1,ASSFLRANQETQY
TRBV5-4,ASSSGGTTYEQY
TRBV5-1,ASSLDRSGGTDTQY
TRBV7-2,ASSLGADRGLGYT
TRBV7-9,SSSLRTVLGNEQF
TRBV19,ASSIDLGVSGANVLT
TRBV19,ATYVLLAGQETQY
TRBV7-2,ASSARGGGYYEQY
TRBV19,ASGTGYGYT
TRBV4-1,ASSQDRTSTDTQY
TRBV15,ATSRDVTSGRGEQY
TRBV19,ASSIRREGYEQY
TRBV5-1,ASSRSDRGTDTQY
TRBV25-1,ASSDPIWGEGEKLF
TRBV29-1,SVGGSGTPTYNEQF
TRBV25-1,ASRRGSDTQY
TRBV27,ASNLAGGYSKNEQF
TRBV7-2,ASSFGTVSSYEQY
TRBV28,ASRGSGKKADTQY
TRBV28,ASRAQGTEQY
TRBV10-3,ATDSGTKDTQY
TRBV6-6,ASSYGGVYNEQF
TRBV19,ASTRQGLGNTDTQY
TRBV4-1,ASSQLAAYEQY
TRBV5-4,ASSASSGPAYNEQF
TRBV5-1,ASSLVGGPNTEAF
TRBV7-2,ASSEGTGREQY
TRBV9,ASSPAGQAAYEQY
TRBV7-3,ASSSFASSYNEQF
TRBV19,ASSMGTSGNSYNEQF
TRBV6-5,ASTGDLNTEAF
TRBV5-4,ASSLVGGGPDEQF
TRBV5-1,ASSSTSDSTDTQY
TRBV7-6,ASSLAQGGMGNEQF
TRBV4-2,ASSGRGDRGPQDSPLH
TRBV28,ASSLARQGASNGYT
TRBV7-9,ASSQMTGSGSPLH
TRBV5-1,ASSNSGALNSPLH
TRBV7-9,ASSLGWGDQY
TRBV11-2,ASSLIDRGGRETQY
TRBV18,ASSPAGGETQY
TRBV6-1,ASRGVGGNEPQH
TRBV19,ASTYHGDTDTQY
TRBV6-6,ASSYPPGGDYNEQF
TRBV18,ASSRLTGGDNEKLF
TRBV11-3,ASSQGLGGTDTQY
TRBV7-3,ASSPGPRGDNEQF
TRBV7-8,ASRPDRLYGYT
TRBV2,ASGTDENYGYT
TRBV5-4,ASSLGGNTGELF
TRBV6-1,ASSRGQGRTDTQY
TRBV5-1,ASSLLAGNNEKLF
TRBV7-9,ASSFYGLAGVGDTQY